The rows below give T cell receptor beta chains drawn from one sample of a study of blood T cell repertoires in COVID-19. Sequencing used immunoSEQ multiplex PCR; TCRdb keeps in-frame clones, though not all of them. The sample includes 200,000 to 250,000 clones, 75% to 90% of them seen just once. The sequencing input was PBMCs or T cells enriched from blood (not recorded which). The receptors derive from a man aged 40-55 years who had recovered from COVID-19. Each CDR3 is given with its conserved first and last residue. A D gene is named only where the DNA matches it firmly. Rows may omit the clone size; those that give it use once, few, many or a size class.

D gene: -; clone size: -; V gene: TRBV5-5; J gene: TRBJ2-7; CDR3 DNA: TGTGCCACAGGGCGGACGGACCGCTACGAGCAGTACTTC; CDR3 protein: CATGRTDRYEQYF
D gene: -; clone size: few; V gene: TRBV7-9; J gene: TRBJ2-7; CDR3 DNA: TGTGCCAGCAGCAACCGTATGAGCGAGCAGTACTTC; CDR3 protein: CASSNRMSEQYF
D gene: -; clone size: -; V gene: TRBV2; J gene: TRBJ2-7; CDR3 DNA: TGTGCCAGCAGTGAACGAGGAACCTTTGACGAGCAGTACTTC; CDR3 protein: CASSERGTFDEQYF
D gene: TRBD2; clone size: once; V gene: TRBV27; J gene: TRBJ2-1; CDR3 DNA: TGTGCCAGCAGTTTATCACTAGCGGGACGACGGGGCAATGAGCAGTTCTTC; CDR3 protein: CASSLSLAGRRGNEQFF
D gene: -; clone size: -; V gene: TRBV30; J gene: TRBJ2-2; CDR3 DNA: TGTGCCTTAGCGGCCGGTCCCGGGGAGCTGTTTTTT; CDR3 protein: CALAAGPGELFF
D gene: -; clone size: few; V gene: TRBV21-1; J gene: TRBJ1-1; CDR3 DNA: TGTGCCAGCAGCTTAATAAGGGGCCAGGGATCTTTGAGCACTGAAGCTTTCTTT; CDR3 protein: CASSLIRGQGSLSTEAFF
D gene: TRBD2; clone size: -; V gene: TRBV11-2; J gene: TRBJ2-1; CDR3 DNA: TGTGCCAGCAGCTTAAAAAGGGGAATTCGCGGGAGTATCAATGAGCAGTTCTTC; CDR3 protein: CASSLKRGIRGSINEQFF
D gene: TRBD2; clone size: -; V gene: TRBV10-3; J gene: TRBJ2-7; CDR3 DNA: TGTGCCATCAGGGCTGGACTAGCGGGAGCTTACGAGCAGTACTTC; CDR3 protein: CAIRAGLAGAYEQYF
D gene: TRBD2; clone size: -; V gene: TRBV7-2; J gene: TRBJ2-2; CDR3 DNA: TGTGCCAGCAGCTTAAGCGGGAGGGCGGACACCGGGGAGCTGTTTTTT; CDR3 protein: CASSLSGRADTGELFF
D gene: -; clone size: -; V gene: TRBV2; J gene: TRBJ2-3; CDR3 DNA: TGTGCCAGCAGGCTGAGGAATACGCAGTATTTT; CDR3 protein: CASRLRNTQYF
D gene: -; clone size: -; V gene: TRBV6-1; J gene: TRBJ2-1; CDR3 DNA: TGTGCCAGCAGTGAAGCAGGGGGCTCCTACAATGAGCAGTTCTTC; CDR3 protein: CASSEAGGSYNEQFF
D gene: TRBD1; clone size: -; V gene: TRBV11-3; J gene: TRBJ1-2; CDR3 DNA: TGTGCCAGCAGCCTAGGACAGGGTAAAACCTTC; CDR3 protein: CASSLGQGKTF
D gene: -; clone size: -; V gene: TRBV13; J gene: TRBJ1-1; CDR3 DNA: TGTGCCAGCAGCTTAGACAGGGCCACTGAAGCTTTCTTT; CDR3 protein: CASSLDRATEAFF
D gene: -; clone size: -; V gene: TRBV2; J gene: TRBJ2-2; CDR3 DNA: TGTGCCAGCAGTGAAACTCGTTCCGGGGAGCTGTTTTTT; CDR3 protein: CASSETRSGELFF
D gene: TRBD1; clone size: -; V gene: TRBV11-2; J gene: TRBJ2-7; CDR3 DNA: TGTGCCAGCAGAAGACCGGGGACAGGGTACGAGCAGTACTTC; CDR3 protein: CASRRPGTGYEQYF
D gene: TRBD1; clone size: once; V gene: TRBV3-1/TRBV3-2; J gene: TRBJ1-3; CDR3 DNA: TGTGCCAGCAGCCCGGGACAGTTCTCTGGAAACACCATATATTTT; CDR3 protein: CASSPGQFSGNTIYF
D gene: -; clone size: -; V gene: TRBV6-1; J gene: TRBJ2-2; CDR3 DNA: TGTGCCAGCAGTGAAGCTGTGCCTACCGCGAACACCGGGGAGCTGTTTTTT; CDR3 protein: CASSEAVPTANTGELFF
D gene: TRBD1; clone size: -; V gene: TRBV19; J gene: TRBJ2-7; CDR3 DNA: TGTGCCAGTAATCCGGGACAGGGGGCCTACGAGCAGTACTTC; CDR3 protein: CASNPGQGAYEQYF
D gene: -; clone size: -; V gene: TRBV2; J gene: TRBJ2-7; CDR3 DNA: TGTGCCAGCAGTGTACAGGGCGGGTACGAGCAGTACTTC; CDR3 protein: CASSVQGGYEQYF
D gene: -; clone size: -; V gene: TRBV2; J gene: TRBJ1-5; CDR3 DNA: TGTGCCAGCAGGAACGGCGGGGGTAATCAGCCCCAGCATTTT; CDR3 protein: CASRNGGGNQPQHF
D gene: -; clone size: -; V gene: TRBV3-1/TRBV3-2; J gene: TRBJ1-1; CDR3 DNA: TGTGCCAGCAGCCAAGCCGACACTGAAGCTTTCTTT; CDR3 protein: CASSQADTEAFF
D gene: TRBD1; clone size: -; V gene: TRBV6-4; J gene: TRBJ2-2; CDR3 DNA: TGTGCCAGCAGCCGACAGGGGGGCAACACCGGGGAGCTGTTTTTT; CDR3 protein: CASSRQGGNTGELFF
D gene: TRBD1; clone size: -; V gene: TRBV3-1/TRBV3-2; J gene: TRBJ2-7; CDR3 DNA: TGTGCCAGCAGCCACCTTTCCGGGACAGCCCCTTTGGGGCAGTACTTC; CDR3 protein: CASSHLSGTAPLGQYF
D gene: -; clone size: -; V gene: TRBV2; J gene: TRBJ2-2; CDR3 DNA: TGTGCCAGCAGTGATAGGACAAGTAGAGCCGGGGAGCTGTTTTTT; CDR3 protein: CASSDRTSRAGELFF
D gene: -; clone size: -; V gene: TRBV12-3/TRBV12-4; J gene: TRBJ2-2; CDR3 DNA: TGTGCCAGCACCGAGGGGGCCGGGGAGCTGTTTTTT; CDR3 protein: CASTEGAGELFF
D gene: -; clone size: -; V gene: TRBV11-2; J gene: TRBJ2-1; CDR3 DNA: TGTGCCAGCAGCGCTGTAGGGAGACGACACAATGAGCAGTTCTTC; CDR3 protein: CASSAVGRRHNEQFF
D gene: -; clone size: -; V gene: TRBV18; J gene: TRBJ2-7; CDR3 DNA: TGTGCCAGCTCACCGCTGACCGTCGCGGGGCCCGAGCAGTACTTC; CDR3 protein: CASSPLTVAGPEQYF
D gene: TRBD1; clone size: once; V gene: TRBV30; J gene: TRBJ1-6; CDR3 DNA: TGTGCCTGGAGTGTCCAGGGGGGTTCACCCCTCCACTTT; CDR3 protein: CAWSVQGGSPLHF
D gene: -; clone size: -; V gene: TRBV5-5; J gene: TRBJ1-1; CDR3 DNA: TGTGCCAGCAGCTACAGCGGAATCATGAACACTGAAGCTTTCTTT; CDR3 protein: CASSYSGIMNTEAFF
D gene: -; clone size: -; V gene: TRBV7-2; J gene: TRBJ2-6; CDR3 DNA: TGTGCCAGCAGCTTAGCAGGGACTTCCACCCCTGGGGCCAACGTCCTGACTTTC; CDR3 protein: CASSLAGTSTPGANVLTF
D gene: TRBD1; clone size: -; V gene: TRBV18; J gene: TRBJ1-1; CDR3 DNA: TGTGCCAGCTCACCGCCCGGACAGGGGGGCACTGAAGCTTTCTTT; CDR3 protein: CASSPPGQGGTEAFF
D gene: TRBD1; clone size: -; V gene: TRBV4-1; J gene: TRBJ1-1; CDR3 DNA: TGCGCCAGCAGCCAAGAACAGGGGAGGCCTGAAGCTTTCTTT; CDR3 protein: CASSQEQGRPEAFF
D gene: TRBD2; clone size: -; V gene: TRBV19; J gene: TRBJ2-7; CDR3 DNA: TGTGCCAGTAGTACCCGGACTAGCGGGATCTCCTACGAGCAGTACTTC; CDR3 protein: CASSTRTSGISYEQYF
D gene: -; clone size: -; V gene: TRBV4-1; J gene: TRBJ1-6; CDR3 DNA: TGCGCCAGCAGCCAAGCTCCAGAGGAGGGCTCCTATAATTCACCCCTCCACTTT; CDR3 protein: CASSQAPEEGSYNSPLHF
D gene: -; clone size: -; V gene: TRBV10-1; J gene: TRBJ2-7; CDR3 DNA: TGCGCCAGCAGTGATGGGGGCTTCGAGCAGTACTTC; CDR3 protein: CASSDGGFEQYF
D gene: -; clone size: -; V gene: TRBV28; J gene: TRBJ2-7; CDR3 DNA: TGTGCCAGCAGTTTGTGGCAGGGGAGCTCCTACGAGCAGTACTTC; CDR3 protein: CASSLWQGSSYEQYF
D gene: TRBD1; clone size: -; V gene: TRBV5-1; J gene: TRBJ2-7; CDR3 DNA: TGCGCCAGCAGCTTGGGACAGGGGGCACCCTACGAGCAGTACTTC; CDR3 protein: CASSLGQGAPYEQYF
D gene: -; clone size: once; V gene: TRBV18; J gene: TRBJ2-3; CDR3 DNA: TGTGCCAGCTCCTTAGGCCGAACGGGGAACACAGATACGCAGTATTTT; CDR3 protein: CASSLGRTGNTDTQYF
D gene: -; clone size: -; V gene: TRBV9; J gene: TRBJ2-5; CDR3 DNA: TGTGCCAGCAGCCTTGACAGACAAGAGACCCAGTACTTC; CDR3 protein: CASSLDRQETQYF
D gene: -; clone size: few; V gene: TRBV4-1; J gene: TRBJ2-7; CDR3 DNA: TGCGCCAGCAGCCAAGATTGGACACTGACCTACGAGCAGTACTTC; CDR3 protein: CASSQDWTLTYEQYF
D gene: TRBD2; clone size: once; V gene: TRBV5-1; J gene: TRBJ2-1; CDR3 DNA: TGCGCCAGCAGCTTCGGGACTAGCGGTTACAATGAGCAGTTCTTC; CDR3 protein: CASSFGTSGYNEQFF
D gene: -; clone size: -; V gene: TRBV11-3; J gene: TRBJ2-5; CDR3 DNA: TGTGCCAGCAGCTTAGAAGGTTTGCAGGGACAAGAGACCCAGTACTTC; CDR3 protein: CASSLEGLQGQETQYF
D gene: -; clone size: -; V gene: TRBV19; J gene: TRBJ2-3; CDR3 DNA: TGTGCCAGTAGTATAGTTAGACAGGCCAGCACAGATACGCAGTATTTT; CDR3 protein: CASSIVRQASTDTQYF
D gene: -; clone size: -; V gene: TRBV3-1/TRBV3-2; J gene: TRBJ1-1; CDR3 DNA: TGTGCCAGCAGCCAAGATCGGGGGGCGCGGAACACTGAAGCTTTCTTT; CDR3 protein: CASSQDRGARNTEAFF
D gene: -; clone size: -; V gene: TRBV4-1; J gene: TRBJ2-4; CDR3 DNA: TGCGCCAGCAGCCAAGATTCAGGCAGGGCTCGAGCCAAAAACATTCAGTACTTC; CDR3 protein: CASSQDSGRARAKNIQYF
D gene: -; clone size: few; V gene: TRBV7-8; J gene: TRBJ1-1; CDR3 DNA: TGTGCCAGCAGCCAGACAGGTCTGAACACTGAAGCTTTCTTT; CDR3 protein: CASSQTGLNTEAFF
D gene: TRBD1; clone size: -; V gene: TRBV28; J gene: TRBJ2-5; CDR3 DNA: TGTGCCAGCAAAGAAGGGGGCGGGTCTGAGACCCAGTACTTC; CDR3 protein: CASKEGGGSETQYF
D gene: -; clone size: few; V gene: TRBV2; J gene: TRBJ1-3; CDR3 DNA: TGTGCCAGCAGTGAAGGGCCAGGTCCATCTGGAAACACCATATATTTT; CDR3 protein: CASSEGPGPSGNTIYF
D gene: TRBD2; clone size: few; V gene: TRBV4-1; J gene: TRBJ2-7; CDR3 DNA: TGCGCCAGCAGCCAAGAGCCTAGCGGGGGCTCCTACGAGCAGTACTTC; CDR3 protein: CASSQEPSGGSYEQYF
D gene: -; clone size: -; V gene: TRBV30; J gene: TRBJ1-6; CDR3 DNA: TGTGCCTGGAGTCCTACTCCGGGGGGGCCAACAAATTCACCCCTCCACTTT; CDR3 protein: CAWSPTPGGPTNSPLHF
D gene: TRBD1; clone size: once; V gene: TRBV6-5; J gene: TRBJ1-1; CDR3 DNA: TGTGCCAGCAGCTCTACAGGGGGGACTGAAGCTTTCTTT; CDR3 protein: CASSSTGGTEAFF
D gene: -; clone size: -; V gene: TRBV9; J gene: TRBJ1-2; CDR3 DNA: TGTGCCAGCAGCCTAGATAGCGGACGAGGGCATGGCTACACCTTC; CDR3 protein: CASSLDSGRGHGYTF
D gene: TRBD1; clone size: few; V gene: TRBV7-8; J gene: TRBJ1-1; CDR3 DNA: TGTGCCAGCAGCCCCCTCCGGGACAGCTACACGAACACTGAAGCTTTCTTT; CDR3 protein: CASSPLRDSYTNTEAFF
D gene: TRBD1; clone size: -; V gene: TRBV23-1; J gene: TRBJ2-7; CDR3 DNA: TGCGCCAGCAGTCAACCACATAAAAGGACAGGGGGCTACGAGCAGTACTTC; CDR3 protein: CASSQPHKRTGGYEQYF
D gene: -; clone size: -; V gene: TRBV12-3/TRBV12-4; J gene: TRBJ1-1; CDR3 DNA: TGTGCCAGCAGATGGCGTCGCGAGGGGGTGGCTTTCTTT; CDR3 protein: CASRWRREGVAFF